A selection of T cell receptor beta chains follows, all from one sample in a study of blood T cell repertoires in COVID-19. Using immunoSEQ multiplex PCR, the repertoire was profiled, and TCRdb retains in-frame clones only, with some absent. The table records approximately 220,000 clones, around 83% of them present only once. Sequencing was done on a sample of peripheral blood. These receptors originate from a woman between 45 and 65 years old with acute or convalescent COVID-19. Both conserved end residues are part of each CDR3. The order of the fields is J gene, V gene, D gene, clone size, CDR3 DNA, CDR3 protein. D genes are given only for firm matches. Clone size, where shown, is once, few, many, or a class for clones that have expanded.

TRBJ2-2	TRBV11-2	-	few	TGTGCCAGCAGCTTAGGAGTGAACAGGGTAACCGGGGAGCTGTTTTTT	CASSLGVNRVTGELFF
TRBJ2-2	TRBV2	-	-	TGTGCCAGCAGTGTGCTACCCACCGGGGAGCTGTTTTTT	CASSVLPTGELFF
TRBJ2-1	TRBV21-1	-	-	TGTGCCAGCAGCAATGATTTAGCGGGAGGCGGGCAGTTCTTC	CASSNDLAGGGQFF
TRBJ2-1	TRBV6-5	TRBD2	-	TGTGCCAGCAGTTATGGCGGGAGTGGCCACAATGAGCAGTTCTTC	CASSYGGSGHNEQFF
TRBJ2-1	TRBV9	-	-	TGTGCCAGCAGCGTACTTCAGGGAGGCACCTACAATGAGCAGTTCTTC	CASSVLQGGTYNEQFF
TRBJ1-5	TRBV28	-	-	TGTGCCAGCATTATGGTGGCGGCCAATCAGCCCCAGCATTTT	CASIMVAANQPQHF
TRBJ1-4	TRBV2	-	few	TGTGCCAGCAGCCGGGACTCCCCGGGGGAAAAACTGTTTTTT	CASSRDSPGEKLFF
TRBJ2-7	TRBV6-5	-	-	TGTGCCAGCCGTATCCGGGACTCAGCCTACGAGCAGTACTTC	CASRIRDSAYEQYF
TRBJ2-7	TRBV6-5	-	-	TGTGCCAGCAGTTACTTTTCGACAGCCTCCTACGAGCAGTACTTC	CASSYFSTASYEQYF
TRBJ2-7	TRBV29-1	-	-	TGCAGCGTATACACTACTTACGAGCAGTACTTC	CSVYTTYEQYF
TRBJ2-3	TRBV5-1	TRBD2	-	TGCGCCAGCAGCTTGGGGGCTAGCGGGAGGGGAAATACGCAGTATTTT	CASSLGASGRGNTQYF
TRBJ1-4	TRBV14	-	-	TGTGCCAGCAGCCAAGGAGAAAGGACAGTTAGTTTGGAAAAACTGTTTTTT	CASSQGERTVSLEKLFF
TRBJ2-1	TRBV4-1	TRBD2	-	TGCGCCAGCAGCCACTTAGGACTAGCGGGAGGGATCGATGAGCAGTTCTTC	CASSHLGLAGGIDEQFF
TRBJ2-5	TRBV10-1	-	-	TGCGCCAGCAGTGAGCAGGGGCCAGGGGAGACCCAGTACTTC	CASSEQGPGETQYF
TRBJ2-7	TRBV2	TRBD2	-	TGTGCCAGCAAAGGGAGAGCGGGAGTTGAGCAGTACTTC	CASKGRAGVEQYF
TRBJ1-2	TRBV7-2	TRBD1	-	TGTGCCAGCAGTCCAGGGGGCGCGAGGGGCTACACCTTC	CASSPGGARGYTF
TRBJ2-6	TRBV5-6	-	-	TGTGCCAGCAGCTTCGGCGGGACGAACTCTGGGGCCAACGTCCTGACTTTC	CASSFGGTNSGANVLTF
TRBJ2-1	TRBV24-1	TRBD1	-	TGTGCCACCAGCCAACGCAGACAGGGTAATGAGCAGTTCTTC	CATSQRRQGNEQFF
TRBJ2-5	TRBV5-1	TRBD2	-	TGCGCCAGCAACGAAGGGACTAGCGGGAGAGAGACCCAGTACTTC	CASNEGTSGRETQYF
TRBJ2-5	TRBV18	TRBD1	-	TGTGCCAGCTCACGGACAGGAGTGGAGACCCAGTACTTC	CASSRTGVETQYF
TRBJ2-5	TRBV4-1	-	-	TGCGCCAGCAGCCAAGATTACGGACATATAGTAAAGACCCAGTACTTC	CASSQDYGHIVKTQYF
TRBJ2-7	TRBV27	TRBD2	few	TGTGCCAGCAGTCCACTGACTAGCGGGAGTCGCGAGCAGTACTTC	CASSPLTSGSREQYF
TRBJ2-7	TRBV2	-	once	TGTGCCAGCAGTAAACCGAGATCCGAGCAGTACTTC	CASSKPRSEQYF
TRBJ1-1	TRBV10-3	-	-	TGTGCCATCAGTGAGAGGGGTGCTTTCAACACTGAAGCTTTCTTT	CAISERGAFNTEAFF
TRBJ2-7	TRBV7-2	TRBD2	-	TGTGCCAGCAGCTTAGAGGGACTAGCGGGAGGCGAGCAGTACTTC	CASSLEGLAGGEQYF
TRBJ2-1	TRBV2	-	few	TGTGCCAGCAGCGCGGATGGAGCGGAGCAGTTCTTC	CASSADGAEQFF
TRBJ2-3	TRBV19	-	-	TGTGCCAGTAGTATAGGGTTGACGGGGTTCACAGATACGCAGTATTTT	CASSIGLTGFTDTQYF
TRBJ2-7	TRBV9	TRBD2	-	TGTGCCAGCAGCGCCCGGACTAGCGGGAGGGCCGGGGAGCAGTACTTC	CASSARTSGRAGEQYF
TRBJ2-7	TRBV2	-	-	TGTGCCAGCAGTGAATCGGGAGAGCAGTACTTC	CASSESGEQYF
TRBJ2-5	TRBV5-4	-	-	TGTGCCAGCAGCCAAGCCCGGGGTGACGGGGAAGAGACCCAGTACTTC	CASSQARGDGEETQYF
TRBJ1-1	TRBV19	-	-	TGTGCCAGTAGTATAGGGACTCCGAACACTGAAGCTTTCTTT	CASSIGTPNTEAFF
TRBJ1-5	TRBV15	-	-	TGTGCCACCAGCAGAGGGGGGGAGCTTGGCAATCAGCCCCAGCATTTT	CATSRGGELGNQPQHF
TRBJ1-1	TRBV2	-	-	TGTGCCAGCAACAGGAGACAGACTGAAGCTTTCTTT	CASNRRQTEAFF
TRBJ1-4	TRBV12-5	TRBD1	-	TGTGCTAGTGGGGGGACAGGAGTAGAGGCTAATGAAAAACTGTTTTTT	CASGGTGVEANEKLFF
TRBJ2-6	TRBV9	TRBD1	-	TGTGCCAGCAGCGCCGGGACAGCCTCTGGGGCCAACGTCCTGACTTTC	CASSAGTASGANVLTF
TRBJ2-3	TRBV18	-	-	TGTGCCAGCTCACCAAGAGAAACCACAGATACGCAGTATTTT	CASSPRETTDTQYF
TRBJ1-1	TRBV20-1	-	-	TGCAGTGCCAGCAGTGGGCAAGCTTTCTTT	CSASSGQAFF
TRBJ2-7	TRBV7-6	TRBD2	-	TGTGCCAGCAGCCCCGCGGGACTATACGTCGAGCAGTACTTC	CASSPAGLYVEQYF
TRBJ2-3	TRBV14	TRBD1	-	TGTGCCAGCAGCCTACAAGAAAGGGGGCCCGCAGATACGCAGTATTTT	CASSLQERGPADTQYF
TRBJ1-4	TRBV7-9	TRBD1	-	TGTGCCAGCAGTACCACAGGGGGCAATGAAAAACTGTTTTTT	CASSTTGGNEKLFF
TRBJ1-5	TRBV19	-	-	TGTGCCACAAGGGAGAAGAGGACAGGCAATCAGCCCCAGCATTTT	CATREKRTGNQPQHF
TRBJ1-1	TRBV15	-	-	TGTGCCACCAGCAGACTCCCCGGCAGGGTTAACACTGAAGCTTTCTTT	CATSRLPGRVNTEAFF
TRBJ2-5	TRBV7-9	TRBD1	-	TGTGCCAGCAGCTCCACCGGACAGGCGTCAAAGACCCAGTACTTC	CASSSTGQASKTQYF